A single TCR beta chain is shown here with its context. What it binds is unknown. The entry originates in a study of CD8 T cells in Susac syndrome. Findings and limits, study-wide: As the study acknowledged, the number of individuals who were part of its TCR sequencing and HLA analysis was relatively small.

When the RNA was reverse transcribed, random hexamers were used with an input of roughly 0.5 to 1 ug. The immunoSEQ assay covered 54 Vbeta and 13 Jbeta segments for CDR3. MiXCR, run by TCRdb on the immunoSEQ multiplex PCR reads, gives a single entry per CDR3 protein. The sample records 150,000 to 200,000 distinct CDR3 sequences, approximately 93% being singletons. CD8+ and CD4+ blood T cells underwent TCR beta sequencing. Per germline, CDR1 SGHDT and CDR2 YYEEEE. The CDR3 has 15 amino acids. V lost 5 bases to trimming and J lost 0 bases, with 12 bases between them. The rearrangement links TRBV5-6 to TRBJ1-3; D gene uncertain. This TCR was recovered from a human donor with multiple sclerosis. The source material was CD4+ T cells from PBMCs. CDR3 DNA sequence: TGTGCCAGCAGTTACTACGGGCGCTCTGGAAACACCATATATTTT. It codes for CASSYYGRSGNTIYF. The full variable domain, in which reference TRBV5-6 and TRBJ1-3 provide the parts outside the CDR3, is DAGVTQSPTHLIKTRGQQVTLRCSPKSGHDTVSWYQQALGQGPQFIFQYYEEEERQRGNFPDRFSGHQFPNYSSELNVNALLLGDSALYLCASSYYGRSGNTIYFGEGSWLTVV.